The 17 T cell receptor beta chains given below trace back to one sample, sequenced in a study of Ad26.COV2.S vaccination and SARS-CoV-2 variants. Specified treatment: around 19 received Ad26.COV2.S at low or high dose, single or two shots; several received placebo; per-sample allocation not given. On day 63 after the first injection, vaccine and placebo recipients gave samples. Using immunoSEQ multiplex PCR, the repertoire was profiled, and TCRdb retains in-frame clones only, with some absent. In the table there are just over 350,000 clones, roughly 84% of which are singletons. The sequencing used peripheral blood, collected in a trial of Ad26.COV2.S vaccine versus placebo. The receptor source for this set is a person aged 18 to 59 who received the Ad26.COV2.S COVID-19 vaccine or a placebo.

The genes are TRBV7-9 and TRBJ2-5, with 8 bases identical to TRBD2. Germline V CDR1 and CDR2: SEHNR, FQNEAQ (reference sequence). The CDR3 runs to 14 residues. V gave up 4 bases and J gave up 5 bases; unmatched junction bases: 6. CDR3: CASSSGGGRETQYF. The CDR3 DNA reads TGTGCCAGCAGCTCTGGCGGGGGGAGGGAGACCCAGTACTTC. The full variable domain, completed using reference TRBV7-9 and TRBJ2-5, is DTGVSQNPRHKITKRGQNVTFRCDPISEHNRLYWYRQTLGQGPEFLTYFQNEAQLEKSRLLSDRFSAERPKGSFSTLEIQRTEQGDSAMYLCASSSGGGRETQYFGPGTRLLVL.

Here the CDR3 DNA reads TGTGCCAGCACCCCCGGGGAGTTGGATGAGCAGTTCTTC. Its protein product is CASTPGELDEQFF. This chain links TRBV6-2 or TRBV6-3 with TRBJ2-1; the D gene is possibly TRBD2 (5 bases). The germline V gene encodes CDR1 MNHEY and CDR2 SVGEGT. The CDR3 sequence is 13 residues long. Trimming removed 7 bases from V and 8 bases from J, with 15 bases in between.

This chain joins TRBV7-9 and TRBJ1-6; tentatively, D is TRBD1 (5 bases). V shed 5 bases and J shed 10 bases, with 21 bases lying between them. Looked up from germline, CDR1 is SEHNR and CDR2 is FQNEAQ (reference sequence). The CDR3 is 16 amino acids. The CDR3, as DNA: TGTGCCAGCAGCGGCCCACCGGGGGGTGCTGGGTCACCCCTCCACTTT. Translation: CASSGPPGGAGSPLHF.

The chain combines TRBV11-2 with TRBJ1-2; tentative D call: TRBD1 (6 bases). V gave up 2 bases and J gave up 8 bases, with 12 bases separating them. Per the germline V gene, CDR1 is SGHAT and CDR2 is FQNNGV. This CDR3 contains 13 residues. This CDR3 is CASSLNAGEGYTF. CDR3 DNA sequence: TGTGCCAGCAGCTTAAACGCAGGGGAAGGCTACACCTTC.

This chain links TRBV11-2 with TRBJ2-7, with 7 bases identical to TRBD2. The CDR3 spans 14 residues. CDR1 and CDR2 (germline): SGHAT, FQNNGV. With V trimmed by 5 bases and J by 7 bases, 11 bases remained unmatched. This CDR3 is CASSPGGAPREQYF. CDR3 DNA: TGTGCCAGCAGCCCGGGGGGTGCCCCTCGTGAGCAGTACTTC.

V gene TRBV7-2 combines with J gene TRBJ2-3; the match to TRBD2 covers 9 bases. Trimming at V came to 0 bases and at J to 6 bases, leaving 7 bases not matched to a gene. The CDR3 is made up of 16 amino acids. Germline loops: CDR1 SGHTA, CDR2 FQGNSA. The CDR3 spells CASSLALRGGVDTQYF. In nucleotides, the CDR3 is TGTGCCAGCAGCTTAGCGTTGCGGGGGGGCGTGGATACGCAGTATTTT.

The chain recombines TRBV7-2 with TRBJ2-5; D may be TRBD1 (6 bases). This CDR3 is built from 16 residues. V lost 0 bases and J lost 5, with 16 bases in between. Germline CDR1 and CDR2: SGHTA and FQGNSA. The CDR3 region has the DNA TGTGCCAGCAGCTTAGCCAGGGGCCCGGTGTTGGAGACCCAGTACTTC. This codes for CASSLARGPVLETQYF.

The CDR3 coding sequence is TGTGCCGGAGGGGGGACTAGCGACTACAATGAGCAGTTCTTC. Translating gives CAGGGTSDYNEQFF. V gene TRBV28 combines with J gene TRBJ2-1; the match to TRBD2 covers 10 bases. There are 14 residues in the CDR3. The germline CDR1 and CDR2 sequences are MDHEN and SYDVKM. Trimming cost V 11 bases and J 3 bases; bases outside gene matches: 7.

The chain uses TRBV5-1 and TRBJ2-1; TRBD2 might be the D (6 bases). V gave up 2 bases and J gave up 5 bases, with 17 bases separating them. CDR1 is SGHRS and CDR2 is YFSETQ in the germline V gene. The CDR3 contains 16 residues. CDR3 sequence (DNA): TGCGCCAGCAGCTTATTTAAGGGCGGGGAAAACAATGAGCAGTTCTTC. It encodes CASSLFKGGENNEQFF. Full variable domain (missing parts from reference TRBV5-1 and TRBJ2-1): KAGVTQTPRYLIKTRGQQVTLSCSPISGHRSVSWYQQTPGQGLQFLFEYFSETQRNKGNFPGRFSGRQFSNSRSEMNVSTLELGDSALYLCASSLFKGGENNEQFFGPGTRLTVL.

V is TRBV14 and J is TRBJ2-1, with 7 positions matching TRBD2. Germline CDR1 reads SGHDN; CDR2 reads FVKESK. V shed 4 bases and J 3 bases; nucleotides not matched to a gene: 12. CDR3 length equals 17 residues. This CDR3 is CASSPEWEGPDYNEQFF. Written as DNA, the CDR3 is TGTGCCAGCAGCCCGGAATGGGAGGGGCCGGACTACAATGAGCAGTTCTTC.

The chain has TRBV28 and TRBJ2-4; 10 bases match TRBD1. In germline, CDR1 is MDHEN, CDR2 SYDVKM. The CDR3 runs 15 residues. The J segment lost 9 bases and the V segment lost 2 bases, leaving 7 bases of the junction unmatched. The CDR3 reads CASSLALGQGIIQYF. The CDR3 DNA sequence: TGTGCCAGCAGTTTAGCCCTGGGACAGGGGATCATTCAGTACTTC.

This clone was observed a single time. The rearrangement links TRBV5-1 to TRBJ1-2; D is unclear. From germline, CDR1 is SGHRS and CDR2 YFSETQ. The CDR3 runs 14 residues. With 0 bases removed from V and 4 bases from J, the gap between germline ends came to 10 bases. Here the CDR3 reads CASSLVVAGYGYTF. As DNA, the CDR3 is TGCGCCAGCAGCTTGGTGGTGGCTGGCTATGGCTACACCTTC.

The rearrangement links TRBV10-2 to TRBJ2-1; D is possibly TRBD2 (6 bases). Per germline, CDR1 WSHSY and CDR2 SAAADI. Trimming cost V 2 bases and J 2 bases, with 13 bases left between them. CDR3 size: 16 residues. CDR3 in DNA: TGCGCCAGCAGTGAGGGGGGGACTGCAGCCTACAATGAGCAGTTCTTC. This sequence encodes CASSEGGTAAYNEQFF.

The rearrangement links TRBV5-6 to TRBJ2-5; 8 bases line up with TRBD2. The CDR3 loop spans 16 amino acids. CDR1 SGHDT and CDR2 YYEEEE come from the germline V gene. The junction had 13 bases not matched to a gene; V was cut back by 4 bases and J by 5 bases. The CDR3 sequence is CASSGSGRGPGETQYF. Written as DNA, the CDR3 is TGTGCCAGCAGCGGGAGCGGGAGAGGGCCGGGGGAGACCCAGTACTTC.

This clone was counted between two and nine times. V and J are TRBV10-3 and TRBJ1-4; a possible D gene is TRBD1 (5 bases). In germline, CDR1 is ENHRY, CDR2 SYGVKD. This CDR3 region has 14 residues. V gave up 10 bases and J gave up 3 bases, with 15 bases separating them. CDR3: CATGGGVPNEKLFF. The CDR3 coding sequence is TGTGCCACCGGGGGAGGGGTTCCTAATGAAAAACTGTTTTTT.

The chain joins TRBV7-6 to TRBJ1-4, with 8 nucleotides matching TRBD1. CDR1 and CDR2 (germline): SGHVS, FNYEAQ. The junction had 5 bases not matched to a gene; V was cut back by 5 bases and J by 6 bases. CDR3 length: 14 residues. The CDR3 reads CASSGQGADEKLFF. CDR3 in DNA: TGTGCCAGCAGCGGACAGGGTGCGGATGAAAAACTGTTTTTT.

CDR3 sequence: CASSTGTGAGNTIYF. In DNA form, the CDR3 reads TGTGCCAGCAGCACCGGGACAGGGGCTGGAAACACCATATATTTT. The chain couples TRBV7-6 to TRBJ1-3; 10 bases fit TRBD1. Germline CDR1 SGHVS, CDR2 FNYEAQ. CDR3 length: 15 residues. V gave up 5 bases and J gave up 2 bases; unmatched junction bases: 3.